This TCR beta chain appears in the sequencing data of a study of T-cell reconstitution after alpha-beta-depleted transplantation in children (dated by TCRdb to between 2015 and 2016). For the study in its entirety: Using TCR repertoire profiling, the study quantitatively followed how T-cell immune reconstitution unfolded in children after TCRalphabeta/CD19-depleted allogeneic hematopoietic cell transplantation.

This clonotype was seen a handful of times. The clone's antigen remains unknown. One end of the junction is discordant with germline, which a read error may explain. Library construction relied on PCR. The reads were generated on an Illumina HiSeq 2500. Molecular barcoding was employed in the preparation of TCR libraries, with unique molecular identifiers being used to normalize TCRbeta repertoire quantification. TCRdb reanalyzed the raw reads on its own, using fastp at Q25 for trimming and MiXCR for clone calling, and kept in-frame beta chains. When rows share a CDR3 protein, they turn into one entry using the most common DNA and genes. Across this sample there are about 600,000 distinct CDR3 sequences, with 10% to 15% seen only once. The top ten clones comprise around 2% of the sample. The investigation overall reported the following: Hyperexpanded clone frequencies declined over subsequent months; after one year, T-cell counts and TCRbeta diversity were mostly attributed to newly produced T cells. The apparently early recovery of alphabetaT-cell counts about two months after transplant reportedly depended on only several hundred rapidly expanded clones that came from non-depleted graft cells. In some patients, the high TCRbeta diversity seen at day 60 was put down to recipient T cells and intrathymic progenitors that had survived conditioning.

This sample's treatment or condition label indicates: allogeneic hematopoietic cell transplantation with graft depleted of TCRalphabeta T cells and CD19 B cells. Transplant recipients were children who received TCRalphabeta/CD19-depleted allogeneic hematopoietic cell grafts. The sequence was collected from a male patient aged 10 to 17 who had a stem cell transplant for acute myeloid leukemia, so the T cells may come from the graft donor. This specimen was PBMCs, mostly from graft donor cells, taken 360 days after TCRalphabeta/CD19-depleted stem cell transplant.

CDR3 protein: CSVKSTGPTGGF. The nucleotide sequence reads TGCAGCGTGAAGTCCACGGGGCCTACCGGCGGCTTC. The chain employs TRBV29-1 and TRBJ2-1; the D gene could be either TRBD1 or TRBD2, each agreeing at 5 bases. From cysteine to phenylalanine, the CDR3 is 12 amino acids long. Just the 36-base CDR3 DNA is kept, in frame starting at base 1. CDR1 and CDR2, looked up from the germline V gene, are SQVTM and ANQGSEA.